This entry features one T cell receptor beta chain sequence. This record comes from a study of T cell changes during pregnancy in multiple sclerosis. The CDR3 length is 15 residues. The germline V and J ends were trimmed by 2 bases and 0 bases, with 8 bases remaining between them. Germline V lookup: CDR1 MNHEY, CDR2 SVGAGI. Assay: immunoSEQ multiplex PCR; the TCRdb copy retains only in-frame clones and omits some. The sample yields under 90,000 clones, roughly 92% seen once. Specimen: peripheral blood, collected after pregnancy. V is TRBV6-5 and J is TRBJ2-1; D is ambiguous. The receptor's source is a female donor in good health, enrolled as a control in a pregnancy study. CDR3 amino acids: CASSYVLSSYNEQFF. Here the CDR3 DNA reads TGTGCCAGCAGTTACGTTTTGAGCTCCTACAATGAGCAGTTCTTC.